The TCR beta chain under discussion was sequenced for a study of CD8+ T cells in alopecia areata. After isolation, RNA underwent reverse transcription to generate cDNA as the sequencing template. Here immunoSEQ multiplex PCR was the method, and the copy in TCRdb shows in-frame clones only, minus some. This table has about 190,000 clones, 59% appearing once. The CDR3 loop spans 13 amino acids. Trimming left V 1 base short and J 7 bases short, with 11 bases between. Looked up from germline, CDR1 is MGHDK and CDR2 is SYGVNS. Of note for this clone: Its matching antigen is unknown.

Lesional scalp tissue (obtained by punch biopsy) and peripheral blood were collected from alopecia areata patients. Study-wide points: Scalp lesions, especially in alopecia totalis/universalis, had higher clonality than normal scalp. Sequencing of scalp tissue also captures the resident alphabeta T cells of normal skin.

The TCR comes from a human donor with alopecia areata. This chain joins TRBV25-1 and TRBJ2-7, with D unclear. The sample consisted of CD4+ T cells sorted from blood, taken at week 0. The CDR3 region is CASSELGITEQYF. As DNA, the CDR3 is TGTGCCAGCAGTGAATTGGGTATAACAGAGCAGTACTTC.